Below are 31 T cell receptor beta chains sequenced from a single sample in a study of CD8+ T cells in alopecia areata. Investigators isolated RNA and reverse transcribed it into cDNA to act as the sequencing template. TCRdb's table, derived via immunoSEQ multiplex PCR, lists solely in-frame clones and lacks some. The repertoire consists of roughly 140,000 clones, with roughly 60% occurring once and the leading ten covering 36%. Sequenced: CD8+ T cells sorted from blood. These receptors were obtained from a human donor in good health.

The chain employs TRBV11-1 and TRBJ2-1; D is unclear. This CDR3 is 12 amino acids long. The V gene's germline CDR1 is SGHAT and CDR2 FQDESV (reference sequence). V was pared by 1 base and J by 5 bases, with 3 bases between. CDR3 region: CASSLDDNEQFF. CDR3 DNA: TGTGCCAGCAGCTTAGACGACAATGAGCAGTTCTTC.

The V and J genes are TRBV28 and TRBJ2-7, with unresolved D. The V and J ends lost 5 bases and 3 bases respectively, with 14 bases between them. Per the germline V gene, CDR1 is MDHEN and CDR2 is SYDVKM. CDR3 length equals 14 residues. The CDR3 spells CASSPPAYYYEQYF. The DNA for the CDR3 is TGTGCCAGCAGTCCCCCGGCATATTACTACGAGCAGTACTTC.

This clone was detected only a few times. The genes are TRBV7-9 and TRBJ2-7; D is unresolved. The CDR3 is made up of 14 amino acids. The V end lost 5 bases, the J end lost 2 bases, and 13 bases lay between the germline ends. CDR1 SEHNR and CDR2 FQNEAQ come from the germline V gene (reference sequence). CDR3 in DNA: TGTGCCAGCAGCGTCACCAGTGGGGCCTACGAGCAGTACTTC. Translation: CASSVTSGAYEQYF.

The gene calls are TRBV2 and TRBJ2-7; 12 bases are shared with TRBD1. CDR3 size: 14 residues. The J segment lost 7 bases and the V segment lost 6 bases, leaving 7 bases of the junction unmatched. Germline V gives CDR1 SNHLY, CDR2 FYNNEI. In nucleotides, the CDR3 is TGTGCCAGCAGACCGGGACAGGGGGCCGGTGAGCAGTACTTC. Residues: CASRPGQGAGEQYF.

This chain uses TRBV7-2 with TRBJ2-3; 8 bases align to TRBD2. CDR3 length: 18 amino acids. Germline CDR1 SGHTA, CDR2 FQGNSA. With 1 base clipped from V and 0 bases from J, the junction kept 9 bases outside the gene matches. The CDR3 region is CASSLDTSGGISTDTQYF. CDR3 bases: TGTGCCAGCAGCTTAGATACTAGCGGAGGAATTAGCACAGATACGCAGTATTTT.

The chain recombines TRBV25-1 with TRBJ1-2, with D possibly being TRBD1 (5 bases). With 2 bases removed from V and 4 bases from J, the gap between germline ends came to 17 bases. There are 16 residues in the CDR3. Germline assignment: CDR1 MGHDK and CDR2 SYGVNS. CDR3 bases: TGTGCCAGCAGTGAAGGTAGGGGCCAGGACATCTATGGCTACACCTTC. As protein: CASSEGRGQDIYGYTF.

The chain carries TRBV5-6 and TRBJ2-7; the match to TRBD2 covers 8 bases. This CDR3 is 15 amino acids long. Germline assignment: CDR1 SGHDT and CDR2 YYEEEE. With 2 bases clipped from V and 2 bases from J, the junction kept 6 bases outside the gene matches. The CDR3 region has the DNA TGTGCCAGCAGCTTAGTAGCGGGACCCCCCTACGAGCAGTACTTC. Encoded protein: CASSLVAGPPYEQYF.

V is TRBV27 and J is TRBJ1-5; no clear D. CDR1 MNHEY and CDR2 SMNVEV come from the germline V gene (reference sequence). The CDR3 contains 14 residues. Trimming left V 5 bases short and J 1 base short, with 9 bases between. CDR3 nucleotides: TGTGCCAGCAGTCCCGGGATCAGCAATCAGCCCCAGCATTTT. It translates to CASSPGISNQPQHF.

In this sample, this clone turned up a few times. This chain joins TRBV4-2 and TRBJ2-7; TRBD2 might be the D (6 bases). Trimming removed 0 bases from V and 3 bases from J, with 18 bases in between. Germline V gives CDR1 LGHNA, CDR2 YNFKEQ. The CDR3 is 17 residues long. The CDR3 reads CASSQEALGSGNYEQYF. The CDR3 bases are TGTGCCAGCAGCCAAGAGGCGCTTGGTAGCGGAAACTACGAGCAGTACTTC.

This chain joins TRBV5-4 and TRBJ2-3; 9 positions match TRBD2. With 3 bases clipped from V and 1 base from J, the junction kept 18 bases outside the gene matches. The CDR3 is 20 amino acids. Germline loops: CDR1 SGHNT, CDR2 YYREEE (reference sequence). CDR3 coding DNA: TGTGCCAGCAGCTCCCGGGACTTAAGCGGGAGGCTGCGGGGCACAGATACGCAGTATTTT. It yields the protein CASSSRDLSGRLRGTDTQYF.

The V call is TRBV7-8, the J call TRBJ1-2, with 8 nucleotides matching TRBD1. The germline gives CDR1 SGHVS, CDR2 FQNEAQ. This CDR3 is 16 amino acids long. V shed 5 bases, J shed 4 bases, and the junction held 12 bases outside the gene matches. DNA for the CDR3: TGTGCCAGCAGCCAGGACAGGGCGGAGGAGGGCTATGGCTACACCTTC. It is translated as CASSQDRAEEGYGYTF. The full variable domain, rest sourced from reference TRBV7-8 and TRBJ1-2, is GAGVSQSPRYKVAKRGQDVALRCDPISGHVSLFWYQQALGQGPEFLTYFQNEAQLDKSGLPSDRFFAERPEGSVSTLKIQRTQQEDSAVYLCASSQDRAEEGYGYTFGSGTRLTVV.

This clone showed up just a few times. This chain joins TRBV7-9 and TRBJ2-7, with TRBD2 matching over 7 bases. The V segment lost 5 bases and the J segment 6 bases; nucleotides outside the gene matches: 10. This CDR3 comprises 14 residues. Germline CDR1 SEHNR, CDR2 FQNEAQ (reference sequence). DNA of the CDR3: TGTGCCAGCAGCCGATTAGCGGGCCTCCCCGAGCAGTACTTC. Protein product: CASSRLAGLPEQYF.

The CDR3 DNA reads TGTGCCAGCATGGGAGGAGAGCCCCAGCATTTT. The encoded protein is CASMGGEPQHF. This chain links TRBV28 with TRBJ1-5; D is uncertain. Trimming cost V 7 bases and J 8 bases, with 9 bases left between them. The length of the CDR3 is 11 residues. Germline CDR1 is MDHEN and CDR2 is SYDVKM.

This clone was seen just once. V usage is TRBV2 and J usage is TRBJ2-5, with 8 positions matching TRBD1. Germline CDR1 and CDR2: SNHLY and FYNNEI. This CDR3 spans 16 amino acids. After removal of 0 bases from V and 2 bases from J, the junction contained 5 bases not matched to a gene. CDR3 coding DNA: TGTGCCAGCAGTGAAGCACGGACAGGGCTTCAAGAGACCCAGTACTTC. Protein product: CASSEARTGLQETQYF.

Of note for this clone: Other nucleotide sequences from this sample produce the same CDR3. The chain combines TRBV5-1 with TRBJ2-7; TRBD1 matches 7 bases. The CDR3 totals 14 residues. The germline V gene encodes CDR1 SGHRS and CDR2 YFSETQ. J was trimmed by 2 bases and V by 0 bases; bases with no gene match: 2. The CDR3 region is CASSLGDRAYEQYF. As DNA, the CDR3 is TGCGCCAGCAGCTTGGGCGACAGGGCCTACGAGCAGTACTTC.

The V gene is TRBV25-1, the J gene TRBJ1-1, with 9 bases that match TRBD1. This CDR3 has 14 residues. In germline, CDR1 is MGHDK, CDR2 SYGVNS. Trimming at V came to 3 bases and at J to 7 bases, leaving 6 bases not matched to a gene. This chain's CDR3 is CASSDRTGVGEAFF. The CDR3 coding sequence is TGTGCCAGCAGTGACCGGACAGGGGTTGGTGAAGCTTTCTTT.

This clone showed up just a few times. The V call is TRBV5-6, the J call TRBJ2-7; D is unclear. The germline V gene encodes CDR1 SGHDT and CDR2 YYEEEE. The CDR3 sequence is 15 residues long. The V end was cut by 0 bases, the J end by 6 bases, with 16 bases between. CDR3 amino acids: CASSLAALTTREQYF. The CDR3 DNA is TGTGCCAGCAGCTTGGCGGCCCTAACGACCCGCGAGCAGTACTTC.

V gene TRBV27 combines with J gene TRBJ2-7, with 9 bases lining up with TRBD2. CDR1 MNHEY and CDR2 SMNVEV come from the germline V gene (reference sequence). The ends lost 2 bases at V and 7 bases at J; junction bases unmatched: 9. The CDR3 consists of 15 residues. DNA for the CDR3: TGTGCCAGCAGTTTACTAGCGGGACCCTCTCGTGAGCAGTACTTC. Amino acid sequence: CASSLLAGPSREQYF.

A single count supports this clone. The rearrangement joins TRBV7-6 to TRBJ1-4, with 8 bases that match TRBD1. The CDR3 has 17 residues. Per germline, CDR1 SGHVS and CDR2 FNYEAQ. V lost 1 base, J lost 7 bases, and 11 bases stayed unmatched. CDR3 in DNA: TGTGCCAGCAGCTTAGTCCCCGACAGGGGCGCCGGTGAAAAACTGTTTTTT. It encodes CASSLVPDRGAGEKLFF.

Of note for this clone: The same CDR3 also results from other DNA sequences found in this sample. The chain couples TRBV30 to TRBJ2-3; 10 nucleotides align to TRBD2. J was trimmed by 5 bases and V by 1 base; bases with no gene match: 0. Germline CDR1 reads GTSNPN; CDR2 reads SVGIG (reference sequence). CDR3 length equals 13 residues. The CDR3 here is CAWSGLAGDTQYF. CDR3 coding DNA: TGTGCCTGGAGTGGACTAGCGGGAGATACGCAGTATTTT.

The rearrangement uses TRBV18 and TRBJ2-7; 7 positions agree with TRBD1. There are 13 residues in the CDR3. V lost 4 bases, J lost 4 bases, and 4 bases stayed unmatched. Germline V gene data show CDR1 as KGHSH and CDR2 as LQKENI. DNA of the CDR3: TGTGCCAGCTCACTTGGGACAGCATACGAGCAGTACTTC. The encoded protein is CASSLGTAYEQYF.

V gene TRBV5-4 combines with J gene TRBJ2-6, with no clear D. The germline V gene has CDR1 SGHNT and CDR2 YYREEE (reference sequence). The CDR3 runs 15 residues. V lost 0 bases and J 0 bases, leaving 4 bases between the germline ends. In nucleotides, the CDR3 is TGTGCCAGCAGCTTGGTGGGCTCTGGGGCCAACGTCCTGACTTTC. Amino acid sequence: CASSLVGSGANVLTF.

The J gene is TRBJ2-7, the V gene TRBV30, with 8 bases matching TRBD1. The CDR3 has 15 amino acids. V shed 0 bases, J shed 0 bases, and the junction held 4 bases outside the gene matches. The V gene's germline CDR1 is GTSNPN and CDR2 SVGIG (reference sequence). DNA for the CDR3: TGTGCCTGGAGTGTACCCGACAGGGGCTCCTACGAGCAGTACTTC. This translates into CAWSVPDRGSYEQYF.

The rearrangement uses TRBV29-1 and TRBJ2-7, with 9 positions matching TRBD2. The CDR3 sequence is 15 residues long. Germline CDR1 SQVTM, CDR2 ANQGSEA. J lost 5 bases, V lost 5 bases, and 13 bases had no gene match. CDR3 in DNA: TGCAGCGTTCCCCTAAGCGGGAGGTTAGGGGACGAGCAGTACTTC. Amino acids: CSVPLSGRLGDEQYF.

The V and J genes are TRBV15 and TRBJ2-7, with 8 bases matching TRBD2. Losses at the gene ends were 5 bases for V and 6 bases for J; bases not matched to a gene: 27. Germline assignment: CDR1 LNHNV and CDR2 YYDKDF (reference sequence). The CDR3 length is 20 residues. CDR3 sequence reads: CATSGQFAGWELAEAGEQYF. For the CDR3, the DNA is TGTGCCACCAGCGGACAATTCGCAGGGTGGGAACTAGCGGAAGCCGGCGAGCAGTACTTC.

Only a few counts were recorded for this clone. The rearrangement uses TRBV7-9 and TRBJ2-2; the D is unclear. The V and J ends lost 0 bases and 5 bases respectively, with 1 base between them. The germline V gene encodes CDR1 SEHNR and CDR2 FQNEAQ (reference sequence). The CDR3 totals 12 residues. The CDR3 region is CASSLATGELFF. As DNA, the CDR3 is TGTGCCAGCAGCTTAGCGACCGGGGAGCTGTTTTTT.

The genes are TRBV2 and TRBJ2-1, with D perhaps matching TRBD2 (6 bases). Trimming removed 10 bases from V and 10 bases from J, with 20 bases in between. The CDR3 is 13 residues long. CDR1 and CDR2 (germline): SNHLY, FYNNEI. The DNA of the CDR3 is TGTGCCACCTTCCCAGTTGGACTATCGGAGCAGTTCTTC. This encodes CATFPVGLSEQFF.

Details on this clone: Other DNA sequences in this sample translate to the same CDR3. This chain uses TRBV29-1 with TRBJ1-2; D gene uncertain. V lost 2 bases to trimming and J lost 6 bases, with 10 bases between them. The CDR3 is made up of 12 amino acids. CDR1 and CDR2 (germline): SQVTM, ANQGSEA. The CDR3 loop reads CSVETRSDGYTF. The DNA for the CDR3 is TGCAGCGTTGAAACCAGGTCCGATGGCTACACCTTC.

The CDR3 DNA follows: TGTGCCTGGAGTTGGACAGGGGGCAAGGAGACCCAGTACTTC. Protein sequence: CAWSWTGGKETQYF. This rearrangement joins TRBV30 to TRBJ2-5; 11 bases fit TRBD1. The trim removed 2 bases at V and 5 bases at J, leaving 4 bases unmatched. There are 14 residues in the CDR3. The germline V gene encodes CDR1 GTSNPN and CDR2 SVGIG (reference sequence).

The chain carries TRBV28 and TRBJ2-5; 7 nucleotides agree with TRBD1. In germline, CDR1 is MDHEN, CDR2 SYDVKM. This CDR3 comprises 15 residues. V lost 2 bases to trimming and J lost 3 bases; unmatched junction nucleotides: 6. The DNA of the CDR3 is TGTGCCAGCAGTTTAGAAGGCAGGGGGAAAGAGACCCAGTACTTC. Amino acids: CASSLEGRGKETQYF.

The V and J genes are TRBV9 and TRBJ2-2; TRBD2 is a possible D gene (6 bases). The CDR3 covers 15 residues. The germline V gene encodes CDR1 SGDLS and CDR2 YYNGEE. V dropped 2 bases and J dropped 1 base, with 9 bases sitting between them. This CDR3 reads CASSVGGMNTGELFF. The CDR3 DNA is TGTGCCAGCAGCGTGGGGGGAATGAACACCGGGGAGCTGTTTTTT.